This TCR beta chain was obtained from a study of T cells in Graves' hyperthyroidism and ophthalmopathy. CDR3 length: 14 residues. Between the trimmed V and J ends, which lost 5 bases and 3 bases, there was a span of 16 bases. Per germline, CDR1 SQVTM and CDR2 ANQGSEA. TCR beta CDR3 regions were amplified from RNA. Initially, a first-round RT-PCR of the TCR CDR3 employed the HTBI primer set. TCRdb ran MiXCR on the multiplex PCR reads and lists one entry per CDR3 protein. The sample holds about 600,000 distinct CDR3 sequences, 14% seen once. The clonotype originates from a woman aged 18-30 years with Graves' ophthalmopathy. The sample consisted of blood. The chain carries TRBV29-1 and TRBJ1-2; D remains unclear. The CDR3 nucleotides are TGCAGCGTTACAGAGGAGAGAAGGGACTATGGCTACACCTTC. Its translation is CSVTEERRDYGYTF. Complete variable domain (other parts from reference TRBV29-1 and TRBJ1-2): SAVISQKPSRDICQRGTSLTIQCQVDSQVTMMFWYRQQPGQSLTLIATANQGSEATYESGFVIDKFPISRPNLTFSTLTVSNMSPEDSSIYLCSVTEERRDYGYTFGSGTRLTVV.